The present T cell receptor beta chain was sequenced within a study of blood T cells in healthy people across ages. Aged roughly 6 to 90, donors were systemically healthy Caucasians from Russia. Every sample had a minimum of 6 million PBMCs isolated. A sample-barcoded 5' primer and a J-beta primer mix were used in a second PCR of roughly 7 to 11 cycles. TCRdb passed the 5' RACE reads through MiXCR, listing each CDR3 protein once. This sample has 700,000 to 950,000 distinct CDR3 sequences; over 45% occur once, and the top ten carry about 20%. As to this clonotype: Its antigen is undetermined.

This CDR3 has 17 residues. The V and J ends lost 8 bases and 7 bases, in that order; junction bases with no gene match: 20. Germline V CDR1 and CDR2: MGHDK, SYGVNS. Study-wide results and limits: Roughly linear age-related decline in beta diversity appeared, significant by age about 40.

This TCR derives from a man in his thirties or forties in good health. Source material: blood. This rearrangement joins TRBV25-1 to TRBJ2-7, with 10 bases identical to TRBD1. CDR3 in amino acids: CASDRPGQGSPCVEQYF. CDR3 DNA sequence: TGTGCCAGCGATCGCCCGGGACAGGGGTCCCCCTGCGTGGAGCAGTACTTC.